One sample yielded the 8 T cell receptor beta chains listed below, sequenced in a study of blood T cell repertoires in COVID-19. Measured with immunoSEQ multiplex PCR; TCRdb has only the in-frame clones, and not every one. The data contain about 69,000 clones, 75% to 80% of them seen just once; the ten biggest clones take up approximately 45%. Sequencing input: peripheral blood. These receptors were taken from a human donor in a cohort sampled during active COVID-19.

The chain couples TRBV18 to TRBJ1-1; D gene unclear. Germline CDR1 is KGHSH and CDR2 is LQKENI. The CDR3 length is 11 residues. The V end lost 6 bases, the J end lost 2 bases, and 4 bases lay between the germline ends. As DNA, the CDR3 is TGTGCCAGCTCCTTCAACACTGAAGCTTTCTTT. Protein product: CASSFNTEAFF.

In this sample, this clone turned up once. This chain links TRBV6-5 with TRBJ2-5; weak D call: TRBD2 (6 bases). In germline, CDR1 is MNHEY, CDR2 SVGAGI. Trimming cost V 5 bases and J 5 bases, with 15 bases left between them. The CDR3 is 14 residues long. The CDR3 DNA follows: TGTGCCAGCAGTCGACTAGTAAATCTTGAGACCCAGTACTTC. Protein: CASSRLVNLETQYF.

This chain uses TRBV6-2 or TRBV6-3 with TRBJ2-5, with 15 bases identical to TRBD2. V lost 4 bases to trimming and J lost 0 bases; unmatched junction nucleotides: 6. The CDR3 sequence is 18 residues long. CDR1 and CDR2 (germline): MNHEY, SVGEGT. The CDR3 here is CASSFRTSGGEYQETQYF. The DNA for the CDR3 is TGTGCCAGCAGTTTTCGGACTAGCGGGGGGGAGTACCAAGAGACCCAGTACTTC.

The chain has TRBV15 and TRBJ1-2; a weak D match, TRBD1 (5 bases). Trimming shortened V by 1 base and J by 0 bases, and 9 bases separated the two germline ends. The CDR3 covers 15 residues. Germline lookup yields CDR1 LNHNV and CDR2 YYDKDF (reference sequence). The CDR3 spells CATSRAGVTNYGYTF. The DNA of the CDR3 is TGTGCCACCAGCAGAGCGGGGGTAACTAACTATGGCTACACCTTC.

The chain carries TRBV6-5 and TRBJ2-3, with 9 positions matching TRBD1. Germline CDR1 MNHEY, CDR2 SVGAGI. This CDR3 comprises 15 residues. The trim removed 8 bases at V and 4 bases at J, leaving 10 bases unmatched. This CDR3 is CASGETGGFADTQYF. In DNA form, the CDR3 reads TGTGCCAGCGGCGAAACAGGGGGCTTTGCAGATACGCAGTATTTT.

The gene calls are TRBV7-9 and TRBJ2-1, with 11 bases that match TRBD2. Germline trimming cut 1 base from V and 5 bases from J; bases unmatched to any gene: 7. The CDR3 contains 17 residues. Germline lookup yields CDR1 SEHNR and CDR2 FQNEAQ (reference sequence). The CDR3 coding sequence is TGTGCCAGCAGCTTAGAACCCCCGGGACTAGCGGACAATGAGCAGTTCTTC. Translation: CASSLEPPGLADNEQFF. Filled out from reference TRBV7-9 and TRBJ2-1, the complete variable domain reads DTGVSQNPRHKITKRGQNVTFRCDPISEHNRLYWYRQTLGQGPEFLTYFQNEAQLEKSRLLSDRFSAERPKGSFSTLEIQRTEQGDSAMYLCASSLEPPGLADNEQFFGPGTRLTVL.

This sequence joins TRBV6-2 or TRBV6-3 and TRBJ2-7; 9 bases map to TRBD2. This CDR3 comprises 14 residues. Germline CDR1 reads MNHEY; CDR2 reads SVGEGT. The ends lost 2 bases at V and 6 bases at J; junction bases unmatched: 5. The CDR3 is CASSYLAGRPEQYF. CDR3 sequence (DNA): TGTGCCAGCAGTTACCTAGCGGGACGCCCCGAGCAGTACTTC.

V usage is TRBV19 and J usage is TRBJ1-5, with D possibly TRBD1 on 6 matching bases. V dropped 6 bases and J dropped 0 bases, with 12 bases sitting between them. The CDR3 loop spans 15 amino acids. The V gene's germline CDR1 is LNHDA and CDR2 SQIVND (reference sequence). The CDR3 loop is CASRTTGNSNQPQHF. The CDR3 coding sequence is TGTGCCAGTAGAACGACAGGAAATAGCAATCAGCCCCAGCATTTT.